This T cell receptor (beta chain) stems from a study of PD-1 blockade in classical Hodgkin lymphoma. Documented time point: cycle 4 day 1 (C4D1), after five to seven weeks of nivolumab. Patients all relapsed after autologous stem cell transplantation, and there was variation in brentuximab vedotin exposure. Assay: immunoSEQ multiplex PCR; the TCRdb copy retains only in-frame clones and omits some. Here the sample spans about 52,000 clones, about 89% being singletons. Study-wide results and caveats: Whereas CD4+ TCR diversity had risen significantly by C4D1, CD8+ TCR diversity had not.

The V gene's germline CDR1 is LGHNA and CDR2 YNFKEQ. The J segment lost 4 bases and the V segment lost 3 bases, leaving 5 bases of the junction unmatched. The CDR3 sequence is 15 residues long. Note on this clone: Its target is not known.

This material consisted of peripheral blood mononuclear cells (PBMCs), taken before the fourth cycle of nivolumab. The sequence derives from a human donor with classical Hodgkin lymphoma. The chain recombines TRBV4-2 with TRBJ2-5; 10 bases match TRBD2. Here the CDR3 reads CASSHLLAGVETQYF. The CDR3 DNA is TGTGCCAGCAGCCATCTGCTAGCGGGAGTAGAGACCCAGTACTTC.